This TCR beta chain was identified in a study of T cell responses to AZD1222 COVID-19 vaccine. On the study more broadly: Investigators merged groups given second doses at roughly 4 or roughly 12 weeks.

Data came from immunoSEQ multiplex PCR; TCRdb stores just in-frame clones and leaves some out. The sample has 170,000 or so clones; around 90% are singletons. Germline assignment: CDR1 MGHRA and CDR2 YSYEKL. The CDR3 spans 14 residues. Trimming left V 1 base short and J 8 bases short, with 12 bases between. This clonotype was obtained from an adult in good health. The specimen comprised peripheral blood, sampled on day 0 of AZD1222 vaccination. The rearrangement links TRBV4-1 to TRBJ1-5; weak D call: TRBD1 (6 bases). The DNA of the CDR3 is TGCGCCAGCAGCCAAGCGGGGGGCAGGGAGCCCCAGCATTTT. Its translation is CASSQAGGREPQHF.